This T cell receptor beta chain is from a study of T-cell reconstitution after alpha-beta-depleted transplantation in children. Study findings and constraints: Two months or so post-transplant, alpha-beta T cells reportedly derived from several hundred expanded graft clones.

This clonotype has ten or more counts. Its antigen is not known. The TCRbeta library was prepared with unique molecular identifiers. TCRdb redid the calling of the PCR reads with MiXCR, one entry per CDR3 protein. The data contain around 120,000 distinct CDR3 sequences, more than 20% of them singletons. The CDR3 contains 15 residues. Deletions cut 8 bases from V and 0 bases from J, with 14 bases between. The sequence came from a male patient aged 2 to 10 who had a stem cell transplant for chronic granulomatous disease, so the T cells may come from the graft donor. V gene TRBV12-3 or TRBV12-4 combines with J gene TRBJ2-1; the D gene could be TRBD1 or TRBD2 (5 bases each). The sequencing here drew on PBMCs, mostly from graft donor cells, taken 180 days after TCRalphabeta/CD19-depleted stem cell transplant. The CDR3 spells CASVGDHFSYNEQFF. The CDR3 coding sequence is TGTGCCAGCGTCGGGGACCACTTCTCCTACAATGAGCAGTTCTTC.